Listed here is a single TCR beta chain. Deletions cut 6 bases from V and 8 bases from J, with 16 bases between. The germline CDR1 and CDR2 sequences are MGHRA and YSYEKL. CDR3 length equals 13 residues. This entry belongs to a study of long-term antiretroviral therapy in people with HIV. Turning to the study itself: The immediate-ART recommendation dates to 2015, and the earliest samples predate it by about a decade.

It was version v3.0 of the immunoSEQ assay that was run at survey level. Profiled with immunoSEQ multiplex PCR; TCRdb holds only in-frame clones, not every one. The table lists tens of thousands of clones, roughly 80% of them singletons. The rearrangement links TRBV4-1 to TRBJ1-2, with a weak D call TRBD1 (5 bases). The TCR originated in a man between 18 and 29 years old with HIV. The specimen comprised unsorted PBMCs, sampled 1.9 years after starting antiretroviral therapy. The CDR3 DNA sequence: TGCGCCAGCAGAGGGGCATCTGTGAGGGGCTACACCTTC. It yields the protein CASRGASVRGYTF.